This T cell receptor beta chain was sequenced during a study of blood T cells in healthy people across ages. Isolation per sample recovered at least 7 million PBMCs. The germline gives CDR1 SQVTM, CDR2 ANQGSEA. The junction had 2 bases not matched to a gene; V was cut back by 6 bases and J by 4 bases. CDR3 length: 12 residues. Combining a sample-barcoded 5' primer with a J-beta primer mix, a second PCR ran for roughly 7 to 11 cycles. TCRdb used MiXCR to reprocess the 5' RACE reads, holding one entry per CDR3 protein. Of 1.5 million to 2 million distinct CDR3 sequences in the sample, approximately 50% were seen once.

The TCR was taken from a woman in her 40s in good health. V gene TRBV29-1 combines with J gene TRBJ2-5, with 10 bases identical to TRBD2. The sequenced sample consisted of blood. The CDR3 coding sequence is TGCAGCGTGGCTAGCGGGGGAGAGACCCAGTACTTC. Its translation: CSVASGGETQYF.